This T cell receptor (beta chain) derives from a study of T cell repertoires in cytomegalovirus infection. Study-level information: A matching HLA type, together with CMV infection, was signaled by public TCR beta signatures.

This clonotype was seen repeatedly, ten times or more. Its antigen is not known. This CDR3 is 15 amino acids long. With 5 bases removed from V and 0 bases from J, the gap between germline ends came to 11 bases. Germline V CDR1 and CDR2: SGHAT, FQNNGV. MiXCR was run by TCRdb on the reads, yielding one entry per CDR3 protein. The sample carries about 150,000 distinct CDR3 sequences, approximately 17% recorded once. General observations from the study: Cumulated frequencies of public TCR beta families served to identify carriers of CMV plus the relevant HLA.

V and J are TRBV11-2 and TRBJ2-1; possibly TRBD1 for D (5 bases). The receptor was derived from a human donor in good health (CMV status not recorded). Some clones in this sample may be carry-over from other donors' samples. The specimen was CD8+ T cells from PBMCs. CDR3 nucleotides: TGTGCCAGCAGCCGCAGGGAAAGCTCCTACAATGAGCAGTTCTTC. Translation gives CASSRRESSYNEQFF. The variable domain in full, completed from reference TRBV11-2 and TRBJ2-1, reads EAGVAQSPRYKIIEKRQSVAFWCNPISGHATLYWYQQILGQGPKLLIQFQNNGVVDDSQLPKDRFSAERLKGVDSTLKIQPAKLEDSAVYLCASSRRESSYNEQFFGPGTRLTVL.